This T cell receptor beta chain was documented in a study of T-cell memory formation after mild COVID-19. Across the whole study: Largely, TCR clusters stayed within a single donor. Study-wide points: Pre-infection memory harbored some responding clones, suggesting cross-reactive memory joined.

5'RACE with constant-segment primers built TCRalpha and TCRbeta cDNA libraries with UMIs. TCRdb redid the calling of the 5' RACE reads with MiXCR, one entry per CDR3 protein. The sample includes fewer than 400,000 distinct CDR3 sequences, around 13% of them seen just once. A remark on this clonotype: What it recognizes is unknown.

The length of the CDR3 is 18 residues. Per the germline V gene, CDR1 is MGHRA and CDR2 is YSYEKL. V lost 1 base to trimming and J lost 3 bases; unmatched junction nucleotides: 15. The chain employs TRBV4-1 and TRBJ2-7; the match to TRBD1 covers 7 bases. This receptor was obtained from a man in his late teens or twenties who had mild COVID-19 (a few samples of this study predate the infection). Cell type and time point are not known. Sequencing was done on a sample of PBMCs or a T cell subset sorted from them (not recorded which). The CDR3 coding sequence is TGCGCCAGCAGCCAAGCCGAGACTCGACAGGGAGCGGACTACGAGCAGTACTTC. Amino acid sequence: CASSQAETRQGADYEQYF.